The rows below give T cell receptor beta chains drawn from one sample of a study of IL-17A CD8 T cells in psoriatic arthritis synovium. Some clones are missing from TCRdb's copy, which holds only in-frame ones; the method was immunoSEQ multiplex PCR. Found here are about 1,900 clones, roughly 70% of them singletons; the top ten hold around an eighth. Sample: IL-17A+ (IFN-gamma+/-) memory CD8+ T cells from synovial fluid. The receptors stem from a human donor with psoriatic arthritis. CDR3s include the opening cysteine and the closing phenylalanine or tryptophan. A D gene is named only where the DNA matches it firmly. Part of the rows lack a size; the others show once, few, many or a class for expanded clones.

TRBJ2-1	few	TRBD2	TRBV14	TGTGCCAGCAGCCCGGGACTAGCGGAAGAGCAGTTCTTC	CASSPGLAEEQFF
TRBJ2-1	-	TRBD2	TRBV27	TGTGCCAGCGCGGGGGGGGGCTCCTACAATGAGCAGTTCTTC	CASAGGGSYNEQFF
TRBJ2-1	-	TRBD2	TRBV28	TGTGCCAGCAGTTTAAAGGGACTAGCGAGCTCCTACAATGAGCAGTTCTTC	CASSLKGLASSYNEQFF
TRBJ2-3	-	-	TRBV5-6	TGTGCCAGCAGCTCCCTAGTTCAGGAGTTCACAGATACGCAGTATTTT	CASSSLVQEFTDTQYF
TRBJ2-1	-	TRBD2	TRBV5-6	TGTGCCAGCAGCTTGGTGACTAGCAGGTATGAGCAGTTCTTC	CASSLVTSRYEQFF
TRBJ2-1	-	TRBD2	TRBV7-2	TGTGCCAGCAGCTTAACTAGCGGGAAGTATGAGCAGTTCTTC	CASSLTSGKYEQFF
TRBJ2-1	-	-	TRBV11-3	TGTGCCAGCAGCCAAGATCAGGCTGGCTATGAGCAGTTCTTC	CASSQDQAGYEQFF
TRBJ1-1	once	-	TRBV7-3	TGTGCCAGCAGCCCCCAGGGTAGTAGCACTGAAGCTTTCTTT	CASSPQGSSTEAFF
TRBJ2-6	-	-	TRBV4-1	TGCGCCAGCAGCCAAGAGGTTGGCACTGGGGCCAACGTCCTGACTTTC	CASSQEVGTGANVLTF
TRBJ1-1	-	TRBD1	TRBV7-2	TGTGCCAGCAGCCCAGGGGGCACGGGAACTGAAGCTTTCTTT	CASSPGGTGTEAFF
TRBJ2-1	few	-	TRBV7-9	TGTGCCAGCAGCTTAGCAGAATACGATTACAATGAGCAGTTCTTC	CASSLAEYDYNEQFF
TRBJ2-7	large	-	TRBV7-9	TGTGCCAGCCGGGACTCCCGATCCTACGAGCAGTACTTC	CASRDSRSYEQYF
TRBJ2-2	-	-	TRBV6-4	TGTGCCAGCAGTGAAGGGGCGGCCGGGGAGCTGTTTTTT	CASSEGAAGELFF
TRBJ1-5	-	-	TRBV10-3	TGTGCCATCCCCCCCAGGTCCGGGACCAGAAATAGCAATCAGCCCCAGCATTTT	CAIPPRSGTRNSNQPQHF
TRBJ2-1	few	TRBD2	TRBV6-4	TGTGCCAGCAGTGGACTAGCGGGAGGCAATGAGCAGTTCTTC	CASSGLAGGNEQFF
TRBJ2-3	few	TRBD2	TRBV11-3	TGTGCCAGCAGCACCCGGACTAGCCCAGATACGCAGTATTTT	CASSTRTSPDTQYF
TRBJ2-3	few	-	TRBV5-4	TGTGCCAGCGGCTACGGCGGAAACACAGATACGCAGTATTTT	CASGYGGNTDTQYF
TRBJ2-7	-	TRBD2	TRBV6-1	TGTGCCAGCAGTGAACGCTTAGGACTAGCGGGAATAGCCTACGAGCAGTACTTC	CASSERLGLAGIAYEQYF
TRBJ2-2	few	-	TRBV13	TGTGCCAGCAGCTTAGGCCGTACCACCGGGGAGCTGTTTTTT	CASSLGRTTGELFF
TRBJ2-3	-	TRBD2	TRBV6-4	TGTGCCAGCAGCGGACTAGCGGGAGGCACAGATACGCAGTATTTT	CASSGLAGGTDTQYF
TRBJ2-3	-	TRBD1	TRBV6-5	TGTGCCAGCAGTAGAAGACAGGGCGGCACAGATACGCAGTATTTT	CASSRRQGGTDTQYF
TRBJ2-2	large	TRBD2	TRBV6-5	TGTGCCATCGGACTAGCGGGAGCCGGGGAGCTGTTTTTT	CAIGLAGAGELFF
TRBJ2-1	-	TRBD2	TRBV6-5	TGTGCCAGCAGTTACCTCGGGACTAGAAGTGATGAGCAGTTCTTC	CASSYLGTRSDEQFF
TRBJ2-3	few	TRBD2	TRBV30	TGTGCCTGGAGTATGGTAGCGGGAGGACCAGATACGCAGTATTTT	CAWSMVAGGPDTQYF
TRBJ2-1	-	-	TRBV7-3	TGTGCCAGCGCGCAGGGAGGTTCCTACAATGAGCAGTTCTTC	CASAQGGSYNEQFF
TRBJ2-3	few	-	TRBV19	TGTGCCAGTAGTATATCGGGCGGGCACACAGATACGCAGTATTTT	CASSISGGHTDTQYF
TRBJ2-3	-	TRBD2	TRBV6-1	TGTGCCAGCATCGGACTAGCGGGAGGGACAGATACGCAGTATTTT	CASIGLAGGTDTQYF
TRBJ2-5	-	-	TRBV5-4	TGTGCCAGCAGCTTGGCTGGGACCGTCCGGGAGACCCAGTACTTC	CASSLAGTVRETQYF
TRBJ1-1	few	TRBD1	TRBV9	TGTGCCAGCAGCGTACATCCACGACAGGGGATGAACACTGAAGCTTTCTTT	CASSVHPRQGMNTEAFF
TRBJ2-1	-	TRBD2	TRBV6-4	TGTGCCAGCAGTGACGGACTAGCGGGAGACAATGAGCAGTTCTTC	CASSDGLAGDNEQFF
TRBJ2-5	-	TRBD1	TRBV11-2	TGTGCCAGCAGCTTACACACTGAGGGGGCCGGAGAGACCCAGTACTTC	CASSLHTEGAGETQYF
TRBJ1-2	-	TRBD1	TRBV5-1	TGCGCCAGCAGCTCGGAGGGACAGGGGCACTGTGGCTACACCTTC	CASSSEGQGHCGYTF
TRBJ2-2	-	-	TRBV11-1	TGTGCCAGCAGCTTAGCGGAGGTGACAGAGACAACCGGGGAGCTGTTTTTT	CASSLAEVTETTGELFF
TRBJ2-7	few	-	TRBV5-6	TGTGCCAGCAGCCCCGGGGGACACGGAAACTACGAGCAGTACTTC	CASSPGGHGNYEQYF
TRBJ1-2	-	-	TRBV6-5	TGTGCCAGCAGTTACGGGGGGATTGCCAGCTATGGCTACACCTTC	CASSYGGIASYGYTF
TRBJ2-1	-	TRBD2	TRBV6-1	TGTGCCAGCAGTGAACTAGCGGGAGGCTCCTACAATGAGCAGTTCTTC	CASSELAGGSYNEQFF
TRBJ2-3	-	-	TRBV9	TGTGCCAGCAGCGAGCTTTACTTGGGAGATACGCAGTATTTT	CASSELYLGDTQYF